This TCR beta chain was sequenced during a study of vaccination effects on CD4 cells after COVID-19. On this clone itself: Its antigen is as yet unknown.

The germline gives CDR1 SEHNR, CDR2 FQNEAQ (reference sequence). This CDR3 has 14 amino acids. Trimming removed 5 bases at V and 2 bases at J, with 10 bases between. Data came from immunoSEQ multiplex PCR; TCRdb stores just in-frame clones and leaves some out. The table has 27,000 or so clones, roughly 80% seen once. Before any sequencing was done, the ViraFEST assay used viral peptide pools to expand antigen-specific CD4+ T cells. Following an approximately 9-day culture, CD4+ T cells were purified. All participants had two doses of either the BNT162b2 or mRNA-1273 vaccine. The sequence was collected from a human donor who received a COVID-19 vaccine. Some clones in this sample may be carry-over from other donors' samples. The chain uses TRBV7-9 and TRBJ1-5; weak D call: TRBD1 (6 bases). Source: CD4+ T cells from PBMCs cultured with HCoV-NL63 spike peptides, taken after COVID-19 vaccination. The CDR3 here is CASSPQGRNQPQHF. The CDR3, as DNA: TGTGCCAGCAGCCCCCAGGGGCGCAATCAGCCCCAGCATTTT.